The 11 T cell receptor beta chains below come from one sample, sequenced in a study of graft-versus-host responses after intestinal transplantation. Their recognized antigens are unknown. Only in-frame clones appear in the TCRdb table, and some are missing; sequencing was by immunoSEQ multiplex PCR. The profile shows around 90,000 clones, about 90% of them singletons. The sequenced sample was unstimulated CD8+ T cells sorted from spleen or lymph node cells, obtained before transplant. The receptors originated from a human donor who was the organ donor for an intestinal transplant.

This clone was counted once. Other DNA sequences in the sample encode the same CDR3. The chain is built from TRBV5-1 and TRBJ1-1; 9 bases agree with TRBD1. Germline V gene sequence: CDR1 SGHRS, CDR2 YFSETQ. Losses at the gene ends were 0 bases for V and 5 bases for J; bases not matched to a gene: 5. This CDR3 has 15 residues. The CDR3 bases are TGCGCCAGCAGCTTGGTGGGACAGGGTGAAACTGAAGCTTTCTTT. Its protein product is CASSLVGQGETEAFF.

Only one count was recorded for this clone. V is TRBV11-2 and J is TRBJ2-5; D possibly corresponds to TRBD2 (7 bases). The CDR3 is made up of 14 amino acids. Germline V CDR1 and CDR2: SGHAT, FQNNGV. Between the trimmed V and J ends, which lost 2 bases and 5 bases, there was a span of 12 bases. CDR3 protein: CASSLLGGQETQYF. In DNA, the CDR3 is TGTGCCAGCAGCTTACTCGGGGGGCAGGAGACCCAGTACTTC.

The chain combines TRBV19 with TRBJ2-7, with D maybe TRBD2 (5 bases). In germline, CDR1 is LNHDA, CDR2 SQIVND (reference sequence). This CDR3 has 15 amino acids. Deletions cut 4 bases from V and 0 bases from J, with 13 bases between. CDR3: CASSKFFGDSYEQYF. CDR3 nucleotide sequence: TGTGCCAGTAGTAAATTCTTCGGGGACTCCTACGAGCAGTACTTC.

The gene calls are TRBV27 and TRBJ1-1; tentatively, D is TRBD1 (6 bases). Trimming stripped 5 bases from V and 3 bases from J, with 10 bases between. This CDR3 spans 13 amino acids. Germline V gene sequence: CDR1 MNHEY, CDR2 SMNVEV (reference sequence). The CDR3 DNA reads TGTGCCAGCAGTAAGGGGGGGGACACTGAAGCTTTCTTT. It translates to CASSKGGDTEAFF.

The chain has TRBV28 and TRBJ1-1; D is possibly TRBD1 (5 bases). The V and J ends lost 7 bases and 1 base respectively, with 13 bases between them. This CDR3 has 14 residues. Germline values: CDR1 MDHEN, CDR2 SYDVKM. The CDR3 DNA reads as TGTGCCAGCAATTTGGGGAGGGGGAACACTGAAGCTTTCTTT. This translates into CASNLGRGNTEAFF.

As DNA, the CDR3 is TGCGCCAGCAGCTTGAAGGGTGGGGGGACAGGGCCCTACAATGAGCAGTTCTTC. Protein product: CASSLKGGGTGPYNEQFF. The chain has TRBV5-1 and TRBJ2-1; 9 nucleotides align to TRBD1. This CDR3 comprises 18 residues. The trim removed 1 base at V and 2 bases at J, leaving 10 bases unmatched. Per germline, CDR1 SGHRS and CDR2 YFSETQ.

This clone is a singleton in its sample. This chain links TRBV19 with TRBJ2-1, with TRBD2 identical over 9 bases. Germline CDR1 and CDR2: LNHDA and SQIVND (reference sequence). This CDR3 is built from 17 residues. The V and J ends lost 0 bases and 2 bases, in that order; junction bases with no gene match: 5. The CDR3 protein is CASSIDLAGGPYNEQFF. Written as DNA, the CDR3 is TGTGCCAGTAGTATAGATCTGGCGGGGGGGCCCTACAATGAGCAGTTCTTC.

CDR3: CASSLWQGKGAENEKLFF. The CDR3 bases are TGTGCCAGCAGTTTATGGCAGGGCAAGGGCGCCGAGAATGAAAAACTGTTTTTT. This chain joins TRBV28 and TRBJ1-4; TRBD1 might be the D (5 bases). Trimming took off 0 bases at V and 5 bases at J, with 19 bases between the two ends. Germline V gene sequence: CDR1 MDHEN, CDR2 SYDVKM. The CDR3 runs to 18 residues.

J is TRBJ2-3 and V is TRBV10-2; 13 nucleotides agree with TRBD2. Germline V gene lookup returns CDR1 WSHSY and CDR2 SAAADI. Trimming at V came to 8 bases and at J to 1 base, leaving 9 bases not matched to a gene. This CDR3 has 17 residues. This CDR3 is CASGGLAGLIGTDTQYF. The CDR3 DNA reads as TGCGCCAGCGGGGGACTAGCGGGGCTTATTGGCACAGATACGCAGTATTTT.

V gene TRBV9 combines with J gene TRBJ2-1, with 8 nucleotides matching TRBD1. The CDR3 covers 18 residues. The trim removed 1 base at V and 3 bases at J, leaving 12 bases unmatched. Germline CDR1 and CDR2: SGDLS and YYNGEE. This CDR3 is CASSVSAGGDLSYNEQFF. CDR3 DNA: TGTGCCAGCAGCGTATCCGCAGGGGGCGATCTTAGCTACAATGAGCAGTTCTTC.

This chain links TRBV28 with TRBJ1-4; D is possibly TRBD1 (6 bases). This CDR3 contains 13 residues. CDR1 is MDHEN, CDR2 SYDVKM, per germline. Trimming pared 10 bases from V and 8 bases from J, leaving 17 bases between. The CDR3 nucleotides are TGTGCCACGACCGGGACACCCAAAGAAAAACTGTTTTTT. As protein: CATTGTPKEKLFF.